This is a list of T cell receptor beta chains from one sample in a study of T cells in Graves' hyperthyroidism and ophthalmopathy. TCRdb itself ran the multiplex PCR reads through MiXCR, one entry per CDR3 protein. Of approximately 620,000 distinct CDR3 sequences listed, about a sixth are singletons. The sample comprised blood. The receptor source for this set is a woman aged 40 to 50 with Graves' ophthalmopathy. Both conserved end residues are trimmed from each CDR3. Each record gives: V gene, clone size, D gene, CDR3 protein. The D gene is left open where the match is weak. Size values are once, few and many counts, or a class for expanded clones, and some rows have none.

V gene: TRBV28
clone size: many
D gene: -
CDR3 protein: ASSLEYNEQF

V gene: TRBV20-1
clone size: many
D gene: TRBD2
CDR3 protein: SAFHPREAYTPADTQY

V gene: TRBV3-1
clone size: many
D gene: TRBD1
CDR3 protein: ASSPGQGAGEQY

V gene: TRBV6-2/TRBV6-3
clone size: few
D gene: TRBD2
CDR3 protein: ASSLRSLAGAPWQF

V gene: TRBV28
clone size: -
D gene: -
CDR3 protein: ASSLGGEIYNEQF

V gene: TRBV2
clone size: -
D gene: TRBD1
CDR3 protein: ASLSGTGHYGYT

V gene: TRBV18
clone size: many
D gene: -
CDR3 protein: ASSPPGRRAEAF

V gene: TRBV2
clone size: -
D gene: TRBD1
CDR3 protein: ASREGQGIDTQY

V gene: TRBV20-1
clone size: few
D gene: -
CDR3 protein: SATRLRGRGDEQF

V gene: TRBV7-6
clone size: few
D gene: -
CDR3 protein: ASSSMGDTEAF

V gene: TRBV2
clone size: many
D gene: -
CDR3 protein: ASRQGVGTGELF

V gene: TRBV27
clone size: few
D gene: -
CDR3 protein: ASSPRQYSPLH

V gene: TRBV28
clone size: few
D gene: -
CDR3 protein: ASSRTGVIQPQH

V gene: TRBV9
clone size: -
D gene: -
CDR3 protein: ASSGGGTSETQY

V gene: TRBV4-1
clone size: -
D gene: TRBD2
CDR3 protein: ASSQVWIPRDGSGGPNTGELF

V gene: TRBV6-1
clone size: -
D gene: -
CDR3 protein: ASSEQAQETQY

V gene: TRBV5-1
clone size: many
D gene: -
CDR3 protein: ASSLTGVDTEAF

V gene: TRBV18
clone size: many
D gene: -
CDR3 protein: ASSQQQEGDTQY

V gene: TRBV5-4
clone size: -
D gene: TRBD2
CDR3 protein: ASSFDRGRSSGGAVEQF

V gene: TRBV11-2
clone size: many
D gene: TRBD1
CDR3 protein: ASSTGTVQETQY

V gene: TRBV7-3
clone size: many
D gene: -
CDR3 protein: ASSLTPGVETQY

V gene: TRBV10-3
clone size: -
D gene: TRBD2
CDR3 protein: ATLAGAGSYEQY

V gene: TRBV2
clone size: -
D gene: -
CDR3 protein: ASQDYAGTQPQH

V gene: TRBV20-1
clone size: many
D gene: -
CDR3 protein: SASGGLSYNEQF

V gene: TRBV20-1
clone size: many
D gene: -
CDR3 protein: KWGAGSYNEQF

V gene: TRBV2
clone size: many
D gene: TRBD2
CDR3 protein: ASSEGGGKNIQY

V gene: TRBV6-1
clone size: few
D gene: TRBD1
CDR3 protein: ASSPTWGTGHNGYT

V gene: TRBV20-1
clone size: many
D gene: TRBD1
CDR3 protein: SATPTGGEQF

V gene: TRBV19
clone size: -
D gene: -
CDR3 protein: ATSLTADTQY

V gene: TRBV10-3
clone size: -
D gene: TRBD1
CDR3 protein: AITPGTGLQQY

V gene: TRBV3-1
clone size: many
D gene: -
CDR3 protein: ASSSRRQGNTEAF

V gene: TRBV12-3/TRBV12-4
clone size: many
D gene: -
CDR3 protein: ASSSLAGNTEAF

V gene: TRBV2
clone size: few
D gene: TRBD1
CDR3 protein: ASSGGTGQYQPQH

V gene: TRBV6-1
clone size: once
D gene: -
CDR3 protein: ASRHEETQY

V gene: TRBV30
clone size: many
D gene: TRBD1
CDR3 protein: AWKGTGDGGKLF

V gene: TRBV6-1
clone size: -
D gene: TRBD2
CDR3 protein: ASSDRGGAIADTQY

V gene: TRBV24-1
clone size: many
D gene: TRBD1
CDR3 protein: ATSDSGQNGSPLH

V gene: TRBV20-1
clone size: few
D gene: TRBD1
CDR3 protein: SARYGTGVIQY

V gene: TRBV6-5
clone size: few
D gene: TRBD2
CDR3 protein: ASSYSWGGENYEQY